The 12 T cell receptor beta chains presented below share a single source sample, sequenced in a study of tumor-infiltrating lymphocytes in primary liver carcinoma (dated by TCRdb to 2016 to 2017). Sequenced on an Illumina HiSeq 2500. Using a constant-region primer and ProtoScript II reverse transcriptase, TCRbeta-specific cDNA was reverse-transcribed from 500 ng total RNA. Construction of the TCRbeta libraries relied on three nested rounds of multiplex PCR, following a slightly modified ARM-PCR procedure. Each of the first two PCR rounds ran for nine to ten cycles and used multiplex TRBV1-TRBV30 forward primers together with a Cbeta reverse primer. TCRdb trimmed the raw reads at Q25, called clones with MiXCR and kept productive beta chains. Duplicate CDR3 protein sequences are folded into a single record with the most common DNA and genes. The sample table lists 55,000 or so distinct CDR3 sequences, 65% to 80% of them with a count of one. The ten most abundant clones make up roughly three fifths of the sample.

Total RNA and DNA were co-extracted from 20-30 mg of bulk tissue with the AllPrep DNA/RNA mini kit, without cell sorting. The sequenced sample was liver tumor tissue from sampling region 2. This specimen's cell subset or site label, interpreted: tumor region T2, inferior pole. These receptors originate from a man aged 35-49 years with primary liver carcinoma and hepatitis B virus infection.

Note on this clonotype: The CDR3 carries no conserved terminal phenylalanine or tryptophan, so it likely arises from a read error. The chain employs TRBV11-2 and TRBJ2-5; possible D gene TRBD2, 6 bases. Germline CDR1 reads SGHAT; CDR2 reads FQNNGV. Trimming pared 2 bases from V and 9 bases from J, leaving 19 bases between. The CDR3 is 15 amino acids. CDR3 DNA sequence: TGTGCCAGCAGCTTAACCACCCATGACGGGGAGGCCCAGTACTGC. This encodes CASSLTTHDGEAQYC.

This rearrangement joins TRBV5-5 to TRBJ1-1, with D uncertain. V was shortened by 8 bases and J by 1 base, with 12 bases between the two germline ends. The CDR3 consists of 13 residues. CDR1 is SGHKS, CDR2 YYEKEE, per germline (reference sequence). The CDR3 region has the DNA TGTGCCAGGACTCATAGAGAGAACACTGAAGCTTTCTTT. The encoded protein is CARTHRENTEAFF.

On this clonotype itself: This sequence may be a read error, since a much larger clone differs from it by one base. No conserved phenylalanine or tryptophan is present at the end of the CDR3, so a read error is the likely explanation. The chain employs TRBV29-1 and TRBJ2-7; no firm D call. Per the germline V gene, CDR1 is SQVTM and CDR2 is ANQGSEA. The ends were cut back, 1 base at V and 7 bases at J, with 8 bases in the middle. The CDR3 is 11 residues long. This CDR3 is CSVEGGHEQYS. The DNA for the CDR3 is TGCAGCGTTGAAGGGGGTCATGAGCAGTACTCC.

A note on this clonotype: At one end the junction does not follow the germline gene, possibly because of a read error. The CDR3 region is CVSSACTDTQYF. Written as DNA, the CDR3 is TGTGTCAGCAGCGCCTGCACAGACACGCAGTATTTT. The rearrangement links TRBV11-2 to TRBJ2-3; D is uncertain. CDR1 SGHAT and CDR2 FQNNGV come from the germline V gene. The CDR3 loop spans 12 amino acids.

The chain links TRBV6-2 or TRBV6-3 to TRBJ2-3; no definite D call. The length of the CDR3 is 14 residues. In germline, CDR1 is MNHEY, CDR2 SVGEGT. Deletions cut 4 bases from V and 8 bases from J, with 16 bases between. CDR3 in DNA: TGTGCCAGCAGTTTGCTAGTCGACACGGGTACGCAGTATTTT. Its translation: CASSLLVDTGTQYF.

On this clonotype: Germline and junction disagree at one end, which may indicate a read error. The chain has TRBV5-1 and TRBJ1-1; D is perhaps TRBD1 (5 bases). Germline CDR1 reads SGHRS; CDR2 reads YFSETQ. The CDR3 contains 15 residues. CDR3 in DNA: TGCGTCAGCAGCTCGGGCGGGGCTATGAACATTGAAGCTTTCTTT. It translates to CVSSSGGAMNIEAFF.

A note on this clonotype: This CDR3 fails to terminate in the conserved phenylalanine or tryptophan, so it likely reflects a read error. The DNA is left out, because the CDR3 cannot be placed on it with certainty; the CDR3 is given as TCRdb lists it. The chain is built from TRBV6-2 or TRBV6-3 and TRBJ2-3; TRBD2, as called in the table, went unchecked against the DNA. The CDR3 sequence runs 14 residues, both termini included. Germline V gene sequence: CDR1 MNHEY, CDR2 SVGEGT. The CDR3 here is CASSYTLAGGPEYY.

Worth noting for this clonotype: The junction and the germline gene differ at one end; a read error may be behind it. The chain combines TRBV29-1 with TRBJ2-5; tentative D call: TRBD1 (5 bases). Germline V CDR1 and CDR2: SQVTM, ANQGSEA. The CDR3 totals 14 residues. CDR3 bases: TGCAGCGCTGAAGATGTCGGACAAGGAGATACCCAGTACTTC. Its translation is CSAEDVGQGDTQYF.

This clonotype came up many times. The chain recombines TRBV5-5 with TRBJ2-7, with TRBD2 identical over 9 bases. Trimming removed 4 bases from V and 2 bases from J; junction bases left unmatched: 4. The CDR3 is 14 residues long. Germline-derived CDR1 and CDR2 are SGHKS and YYEKEE (reference sequence). CDR3 sequence (DNA): TGTGCCAGCAGCGGTCTAGCGGGGACCTACGAGCAGTACTTC. Translating gives CASSGLAGTYEQYF. Complete variable domain (other parts from reference TRBV5-5 and TRBJ2-7): DAGVTQSPTHLIKTRGQQVTLRCSPISGHKSVSWYQQVLGQGPQFIFQYYEKEERGRGNFPDRFSARQFPNYSSELNVNALLLGDSALYLCASSGLAGTYEQYFGPGTRLTVT.

Points on this clonotype: A read error may explain this, as a much larger clone is one base away. The chain combines TRBV28 with TRBJ1-2, with D tentatively TRBD1 (6 bases). The CDR3 is 12 residues long. Trimming stripped 7 bases from V and 3 bases from J, with 9 bases between. Per germline, CDR1 MDHEN and CDR2 SYDVKM. The CDR3: CASNSGDYGYTF. The CDR3 nucleotides are TGTGCCAGCAATTCAGGGGACTATGGCTACACCTTC.

Concerning this clonotype itself: A junction end diverges from the germline sequence, so it may reflect a read error. The rearrangement joins TRBV6-5 to TRBJ1-1; D remains unclear. This CDR3 comprises 13 residues. Germline loops: CDR1 MNHEY, CDR2 SVGAGI. CDR3 residues: CANSLTSYTEAFF. CDR3 in DNA: TGTGCCAACAGTCTAACCAGTTACACTGAAGCTTTCTTT.

In the case of this clonotype: Without the conserved terminal phenylalanine or tryptophan, this CDR3 likely stems from a read error. The J gene is TRBJ2-6, the V gene TRBV11-2; D gene uncertain. This CDR3 contains 15 residues. CDR1 is SGHAT and CDR2 is FQNNGV in the germline V gene. The CDR3 loop is CATQRPRSGVNVLTI. The CDR3 DNA follows: TGTGCCACCCAGAGGCCGCGCTCTGGGGTCAACGTCCTGACTATC.